The 2 T cell receptor beta chains below all came from one sample that was sequenced in a study of cytomegalovirus exposure and HLA in healthy donors. The primer mix had 60 Vbeta and 13 Jbeta primers. Assay: immunoSEQ multiplex PCR; the TCRdb copy retains only in-frame clones and omits some. The sample lists 90,000 to 110,000 clones, approximately 70% occurring once. Sequenced material: PBMCs. These TCRs come from a woman aged 70 to 79 in good health and CMV-seropositive.

The rearrangement uses TRBV19 and TRBJ1-5; 7 nucleotides match TRBD1. The CDR3 runs 15 residues. Trimming removed 5 bases from V and 4 bases from J; junction bases left unmatched: 8. Germline CDR1 and CDR2: LNHDA and SQIVND (reference sequence). The CDR3 spells CASSAGTATNQPQHF. CDR3 in DNA: TGTGCCAGTAGTGCCGGGACAGCCACTAATCAGCCCCAGCATTTT.

This clone appeared a few times. This sequence joins TRBV25-1 and TRBJ1-2; the match to TRBD1 covers 9 bases. J gave up 6 bases and V 1 base, and 0 bases lay outside the gene matches. Per the germline V gene, CDR1 is MGHDK and CDR2 is SYGVNS. The CDR3 consists of 13 residues. The CDR3 DNA follows: TGTGCCAGCAGTGAATGGACAGGGGATGGCTACACCTTC. Its translation is CASSEWTGDGYTF.